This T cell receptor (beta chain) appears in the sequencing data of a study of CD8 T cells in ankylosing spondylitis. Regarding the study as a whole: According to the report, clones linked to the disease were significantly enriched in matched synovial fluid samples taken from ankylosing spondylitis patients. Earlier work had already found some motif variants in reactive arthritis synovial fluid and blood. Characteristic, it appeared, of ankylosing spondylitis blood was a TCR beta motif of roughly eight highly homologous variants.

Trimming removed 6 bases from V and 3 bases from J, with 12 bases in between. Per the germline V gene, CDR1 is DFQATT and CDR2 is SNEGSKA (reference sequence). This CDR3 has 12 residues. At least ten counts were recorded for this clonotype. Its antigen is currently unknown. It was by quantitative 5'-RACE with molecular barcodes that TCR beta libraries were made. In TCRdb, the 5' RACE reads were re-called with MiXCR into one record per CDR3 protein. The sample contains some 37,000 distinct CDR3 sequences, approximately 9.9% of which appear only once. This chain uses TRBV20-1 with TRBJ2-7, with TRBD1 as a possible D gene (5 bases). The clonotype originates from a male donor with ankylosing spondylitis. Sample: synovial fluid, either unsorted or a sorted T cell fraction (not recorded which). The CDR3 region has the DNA TGCAGTGCCAGTGTCCAGGGCTACGAGCAGTACTTC. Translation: CSASVQGYEQYF.